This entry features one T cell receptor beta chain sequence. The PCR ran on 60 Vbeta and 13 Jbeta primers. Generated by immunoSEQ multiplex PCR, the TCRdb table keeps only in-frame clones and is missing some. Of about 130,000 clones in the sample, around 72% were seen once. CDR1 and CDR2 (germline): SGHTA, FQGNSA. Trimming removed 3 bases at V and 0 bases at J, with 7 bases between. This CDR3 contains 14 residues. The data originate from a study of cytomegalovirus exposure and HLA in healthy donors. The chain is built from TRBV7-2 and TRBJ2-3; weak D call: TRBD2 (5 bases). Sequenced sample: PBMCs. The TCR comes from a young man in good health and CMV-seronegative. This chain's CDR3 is CASSFEGSTDTQYF. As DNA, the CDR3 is TGTGCCAGCAGCTTCGAGGGTAGCACAGATACGCAGTATTTT.